This T cell receptor (beta chain) is drawn from a study of cytomegalovirus exposure and HLA in healthy donors. The wider study: Unique TCRs numbering some 80 million, obtained from HLA-typed donors, made up an early data release.

Points on this clone: Antigen unknown.

Study-wide results and caveats: One variant, a missense change in DCLRE1C, was linked in a later analysis to TCR beta V- and J-gene trimming.

Germline CDR1 SQVTM, CDR2 ANQGSEA. The CDR3 extends over 12 amino acids. V shed 2 bases and J shed 5 bases, with 9 bases lying between them. PCR amplification relied on 60 Vbeta primers (plus 13 Jbeta primers). The repertoire was sequenced with immunoSEQ multiplex PCR; TCRdb's copy has only in-frame clones and lacks some. Of some 150,000 clones in the sample, about two thirds were seen once. The rearrangement joins TRBV29-1 to TRBJ2-5; D ambiguous. The TCR comes from a man aged 50 to 60 in good health and CMV-seropositive. Specimen: PBMCs. The CDR3, as DNA: TGCAGCGTTGAACTAGATTATGAGACCCAGTACTTC. Protein product: CSVELDYETQYF.